This T cell receptor beta chain was sequenced for a study of OX40 agonist ivuxolimab in advanced cancers. Background on the whole study: Ivuxolimab was an agonistic, fully human IgG2 monoclonal antibody directed against OX40 (CD134), a costimulatory receptor. Partial responses were achieved by three dose-escalation patients, of whom one had hepatocellular carcinoma and two had cutaneous melanoma. Among the approximately 50 dose-escalation patients, some 19 had hepatocellular carcinoma, roughly 15 melanoma, 9 renal cell carcinoma and 9 head and neck cancer. The monotherapy dose-escalation portion (N of about 50 patients) of the phase I ivuxolimab trial is reported in the paper. Intravenous ivuxolimab was administered to patients every 2 weeks at six dose levels: 0.01, 0.1, 0.3, 1.5, 3 and 10 mg/kg. Prior anti-PD-1, anti-PD-L1 or anti-CTLA-4 therapy was permitted, and checkpoint inhibitors had been received by approximately 39% of dose-escalation patients. In the dose-escalation cohort, approximately 82% of patients were male, and the mean age was 60 years with a range of roughly 20 to 79. Peripheral TCRbeta sequencing was intended to test whether TCR sequence diversity was altered and clonal T-cell expansion was caused by ivuxolimab.

General conclusions and limits of the study: In the 0.1-3.0 mg/kg groups, partial responders had among the lowest normalized peripheral clonal expansion, particularly in CD8+ T cells. Clonal expansion of both CD4+ and CD8+ blood T cells was observed from baseline to week 6 at doses 0.1 to 3.0 mg/kg. After ivuxolimab, expanded clones were on average more numerous among CD8+ T cells than among CD4+ T cells. Low levels of normalized T-cell clonal expansion were also seen in some nonresponding patients. The antigen specificity of the clonally expanded peripheral T cells was not determined.

The trial excluded patients who had a history of autoimmune disease or were on systemic immunosuppression. In every dose cohort, peripheral blood was drawn for TCR sequencing at baseline, cycle 4 day 1, and cycle 7 day 1. The samples were taken from a phase I, first-in-human, multicenter, open-label dose-escalation trial of ivuxolimab. Adults with locally advanced or metastatic melanoma, renal cell carcinoma, hepatocellular carcinoma or head and neck squamous cell carcinoma were enrolled in the trial. Before TCR sequencing, CD4+ T cells and CD8+ T cells from peripheral blood were sorted into separate populations. Genomic DNA was extracted from sorted cells for sequencing of the TCRbeta CDR3 region. The immunoSEQ Assay was used for sequencing of TCRbeta CDR3 regions. This is the immuneACCESS table as TCRdb keeps it, with only in-frame sequences that have V and J called. A part of the clones is gone; compared with another copy, unresolved V genes explain less than half, and the rest is unexplained. For this sample the table gives just over 90,000 clones, of which about 90% were detected only once. In total, the top ten clones hold around 0.76% of the sample.

Regarding this clone: The antigen it binds to is not known. Base qualities are not recorded, but no much larger clone differs from it by a single base.

For CDR1 and CDR2, the germline V gene lists SNHLY and FYNNEI. Reading from cysteine to phenylalanine, the CDR3 counts 13 amino acids. This entry keeps only the CDR3 DNA: 39 bases, framed from base 1. Trimmed from V: 5 bases; trimmed from J: 8 bases; junction bases lacking a gene match: 3. Sequencing was performed on CD4+ or CD8+ T cells sorted from blood, taken in a trial of the OX40 agonist ivuxolimab. The sequence is built from TRBV2 and TRBJ1-4; 9 bases in the middle match TRBD1. The clonotype was recovered from an adult with an advanced solid tumor such as melanoma, head and neck, liver or kidney cancer. The CDR3 reads CASSWTGEEKLFF. In nucleotides, the sequence is TGTGCCAGCAGTTGGACAGGGGAGGAAAAACTGTTTTTT.